These 26 T cell receptor beta chains were all obtained from the same sample, sequenced in a study of T cell responses to AZD1222 COVID-19 vaccine. Assay: immunoSEQ multiplex PCR; the TCRdb copy retains only in-frame clones and omits some. In the table there are around 140,000 clones, approximately 89% of which are singletons. Sequenced here: peripheral blood, sampled 28 days after the second AZD1222 dose. The receptors here all came from an adult who received the AZD1222 COVID-19 vaccine.

This chain uses TRBV19 with TRBJ2-2; no firm D call. Germline lookup yields CDR1 LNHDA and CDR2 SQIVND (reference sequence). The V end was cut by 0 bases, the J end by 8 bases, with 4 bases between. This CDR3 is built from 12 residues. CDR3 region: CASSIEVGELFF. Here the CDR3 DNA reads TGTGCCAGTAGTATAGAGGTAGGGGAGCTGTTTTTT.

The rearrangement joins TRBV5-1 to TRBJ2-5; TRBD2 agrees at 10 bases. V gave up 4 bases and J gave up 5 bases; unmatched junction bases: 11. CDR1 and CDR2 from the germline V gene are SGHRS and YFSETQ. The CDR3 is 16 residues long. The CDR3 reads CASSPAASGSEETQYF. The CDR3, as DNA: TGCGCCAGCAGCCCCGCGGCTAGCGGGAGCGAGGAGACCCAGTACTTC.

The genes are TRBV2 and TRBJ1-5, with TRBD1 identical over 8 bases. The CDR3 is 15 amino acids. The V segment lost 6 bases and the J segment 7 bases; nucleotides outside the gene matches: 11. Germline CDR1 SNHLY, CDR2 FYNNEI. In DNA, the CDR3 is TGTGCCAGCAGCAACTCAGGGGGCGAGGGACAGCCCCAGCATTTT. Its translation is CASSNSGGEGQPQHF.

The chain is built from TRBV6-5 and TRBJ2-7; no clear D. The CDR3 sequence is 14 residues long. Trimming stripped 4 bases from V and 0 bases from J, with 10 bases between. The germline V gene has CDR1 MNHEY and CDR2 SVGAGI. CDR3: CASSLAVSSYEQYF. The CDR3 DNA reads as TGTGCCAGCAGTTTGGCGGTGAGCTCCTACGAGCAGTACTTC.

The count of this clone is one. The chain couples TRBV30 to TRBJ2-7; unclear D gene. The V and J ends lost 1 base and 6 bases respectively, with 10 bases between them. This CDR3 has 12 amino acids. Germline CDR1 reads GTSNPN; CDR2 reads SVGIG (reference sequence). The CDR3 nucleotides are TGTGCCTGGAGTGATTCAAGGCCCGAGCAGTACTTC. It encodes CAWSDSRPEQYF.

The rearrangement links TRBV30 to TRBJ1-3; D is ambiguous. The CDR3 extends over 13 amino acids. Germline V gene sequence: CDR1 GTSNPN, CDR2 SVGIG (reference sequence). Trimming shortened V by 0 bases and J by 0 bases, and 3 bases separated the two germline ends. For the CDR3, the DNA is TGTGCCTGGAGTGTAGGCTCTGGAAACACCATATATTTT. Translation: CAWSVGSGNTIYF.

This clone was detected only a few times. The rearrangement joins TRBV2 to TRBJ2-7, with 8 bases aligning to TRBD2. Germline V gives CDR1 SNHLY, CDR2 FYNNEI. J gave up 5 bases and V 2 bases, and 8 bases lay outside the gene matches. This CDR3 has 15 amino acids. The chain's CDR3 is CASSERLAGFDEQYF. CDR3 sequence (DNA): TGTGCCAGCAGTGAACGGCTAGCGGGTTTTGACGAGCAGTACTTC.

This clone was counted a single time. The V and J genes are TRBV7-2 and TRBJ1-4; 8 nucleotides agree with TRBD1. Looked up from germline, CDR1 is SGHTA and CDR2 is FQGNSA. The CDR3 is 13 amino acids. The ends lost 5 bases at V and 12 bases at J; junction bases unmatched: 8. CDR3 sequence: CASSPRTGYELFF. The DNA of the CDR3 is TGTGCCAGCAGCCCGCGGACAGGGTACGAACTGTTTTTT. Filled out from reference TRBV7-2 and TRBJ1-4, the complete variable domain reads GAGVSQSPSNKVTEKGKDVELRCDPISGHTALYWYRQSLGQGLEFLIYFQGNSAPDKSGLPSDRFSAERTGGSVSTLTIQRTQQEDSAVYLCASSPRTGYELFFGSGTQLSVL.

The chain has TRBV5-1 and TRBJ1-2; D is undetermined. V lost 0 bases and J lost 4, with 13 bases in between. From germline, CDR1 is SGHRS and CDR2 YFSETQ. The CDR3 has 15 residues. The CDR3 reads CASSLAVQRAYGYTF. CDR3 sequence (DNA): TGCGCCAGCAGCTTGGCCGTACAGCGAGCCTATGGCTACACCTTC. Complete variable domain (other parts from reference TRBV5-1 and TRBJ1-2): KAGVTQTPRYLIKTRGQQVTLSCSPISGHRSVSWYQQTPGQGLQFLFEYFSETQRNKGNFPGRFSGRQFSNSRSEMNVSTLELGDSALYLCASSLAVQRAYGYTFGSGTRLTVV.

The V gene is TRBV3-1 (or the pseudogene TRBV3-2), the J gene TRBJ2-7; 10 bases match TRBD1. This CDR3 spans 15 amino acids. CDR1 is LGHDT, CDR2 YNNKEL, per germline (reference sequence). After removal of 4 bases from V and 5 bases from J, the junction contained 8 bases not matched to a gene. The DNA for the CDR3 is TGTGCCAGCAGCCCCCGAGTTGGGACAGGGGACGAGCAGTACTTC. Translated: CASSPRVGTGDEQYF.

The chain has TRBV14 and TRBJ2-5; no reliable D call. Germline CDR1 is SGHDN and CDR2 is FVKESK. V lost 3 bases, J lost 7 bases, and 15 bases lay in between. This CDR3 is 14 amino acids long. CDR3 loop: CASSHRNGPGTQYF. The CDR3 bases are TGTGCCAGCAGCCATCGGAACGGTCCGGGGACCCAGTACTTC.

The chain links TRBV28 to TRBJ2-3; 7 nucleotides line up with TRBD2. Looked up from germline, CDR1 is MDHEN and CDR2 is SYDVKM. The V segment lost 6 bases and the J segment 2 bases; nucleotides outside the gene matches: 14. The CDR3 is 17 residues long. This CDR3 is CASSSWLAGSHTDTQYF. The CDR3 DNA is TGTGCCAGCAGCTCCTGGTTAGCGGGTTCCCACACAGATACGCAGTATTTT.

This clone was seen only a few times. This chain uses TRBV2 with TRBJ1-4, with D possibly matching TRBD1 (5 bases). The CDR3 totals 15 residues. Between the trimmed V and J ends, which lost 5 bases and 0 bases, there was a span of 10 bases. Germline V CDR1 and CDR2: SNHLY, FYNNEI. DNA of the CDR3: TGTGCCAGCAGTAGAGACAGTGCAACTAATGAAAAACTGTTTTTT. Encoded protein: CASSRDSATNEKLFF.

This clone was recorded only once. This chain joins TRBV7-9 and TRBJ2-1; no firm D call. Germline lookup yields CDR1 SEHNR and CDR2 FQNEAQ (reference sequence). The CDR3 contains 14 residues. V lost 2 bases to trimming and J lost 6 bases, with 11 bases between them. The CDR3 DNA follows: TGTGCCAGCAGCTTATGGACGGATCTCAATGAGCAGTTCTTC. This sequence encodes CASSLWTDLNEQFF.

The chain combines TRBV7-3 with TRBJ2-2, with D tentatively TRBD2 (6 bases). The germline gives CDR1 SGHTA, CDR2 FQGTGA. This CDR3 region has 17 residues. With 0 bases removed from V and 4 bases from J, the gap between germline ends came to 15 bases. CDR3 DNA sequence: TGTGCCAGCAGCTTAACGAAGGAGGGGTCGAGCACCGGGGAGCTGTTTTTT. Its protein is CASSLTKEGSSTGELFF.

The V gene is TRBV7-8, the J gene TRBJ2-5; no reliable D call. V shed 6 bases and J shed 4 bases, with 15 bases lying between them. The CDR3 runs to 14 residues. The germline V gene encodes CDR1 SGHVS and CDR2 FQNEAQ. Here the CDR3 reads CASRYARIGETQYF. CDR3 DNA: TGTGCCAGCAGATACGCCCGGATCGGAGAGACCCAGTACTTC.

V usage is TRBV18 and J usage is TRBJ1-1; TRBD1 matches at 10 bases. This CDR3 spans 15 amino acids. Germline CDR1 KGHSH, CDR2 LQKENI. J lost 7 bases, V lost 6 bases, and 11 bases had no gene match. In nucleotides, the CDR3 is TGTGCCAGCTCTCTAACCGGGACAGGGGCGAGTGAAGCTTTCTTT. Its translation: CASSLTGTGASEAFF.

The rearrangement joins TRBV4-3 to TRBJ2-7, with D uncertain. V lost 0 bases and J lost 3, with 12 bases in between. This CDR3 region has 15 residues. Per the germline V gene, CDR1 is LGHNA and CDR2 is YSLEER. Written as DNA, the CDR3 is TGCGCCAGCAGCCAAGACCGCGGAGTCTTCTACGAGCAGTACTTC. It yields the protein CASSQDRGVFYEQYF.

The chain recombines TRBV14 with TRBJ2-3; D may match TRBD1 or TRBD2 (5 bases each). The CDR3 length is 17 residues. V was clipped by 3 bases and J by 0 bases, with 16 bases between them. CDR1 SGHDN and CDR2 FVKESK come from the germline V gene. The CDR3 DNA sequence: TGTGCCAGCAGCCAGATATATTCGGGACGTAGCACAGATACGCAGTATTTT. Protein: CASSQIYSGRSTDTQYF. The whole variable domain, remainder taken from reference TRBV14 and TRBJ2-3, is EAGVTQFPSHSVIEKGQTVTLRCDPISGHDNLYWYRRVMGKEIKFLLHFVKESKQDESGMPNNRFLAERTGGTYSTLKVQPAELEDSGVYFCASSQIYSGRSTDTQYFGPGTRLTVL.

The chain links TRBV4-3 to TRBJ2-2, with D perhaps matching TRBD1 (5 bases). Trimming pared 3 bases from V and 1 base from J, leaving 9 bases between. CDR1 is LGHNA, CDR2 YSLEER, per germline. The CDR3 spans 15 residues. The CDR3, as DNA: TGCGCCAGCAGCCAGGGGCTTCGGAACACCGGGGAGCTGTTTTTT. Translation: CASSQGLRNTGELFF.

In this sample, this clone turned up once. The genes are TRBV18 and TRBJ2-1; D unclear. The CDR3 runs to 13 residues. CDR1 and CDR2 from the germline V gene are KGHSH and LQKENI. The V and J ends lost 2 bases and 6 bases respectively, with 8 bases between them. CDR3 sequence: CASSPIATNEQFF. CDR3 coding DNA: TGTGCCAGCTCACCAATTGCTACCAATGAGCAGTTCTTC.

The chain links TRBV5-4 to TRBJ1-4; a weak D match, TRBD1 (5 bases). The germline gives CDR1 SGHNT, CDR2 YYREEE (reference sequence). This CDR3 is built from 15 residues. The V gene lost 4 bases and the J gene lost 4 bases, with 14 bases spanning the gap. The CDR3 here is CASSQKLGGNEKLFF. DNA of the CDR3: TGTGCCAGCAGCCAAAAATTGGGGGGTAATGAAAAACTGTTTTTT. The full variable domain, rest sourced from reference TRBV5-4 and TRBJ1-4, is ETGVTQSPTHLIKTRGQQVTLRCSSQSGHNTVSWYQQALGQGPQFIFQYYREEENGRGNFPPRFSGLQFPNYSSELNVNALELDDSALYLCASSQKLGGNEKLFFGSGTQLSVL.

This chain links TRBV6-5 with TRBJ1-1; D perhaps matches TRBD1 (6 bases). Trimming left V 5 bases short and J 4 bases short, with 14 bases between. The CDR3 extends over 14 amino acids. CDR1 and CDR2 (germline): MNHEY, SVGAGI. CDR3 loop: CASSIQGAGTEAFF. DNA for the CDR3: TGTGCCAGCAGTATACAGGGAGCTGGCACTGAAGCTTTCTTT.

The J gene is TRBJ1-1, the V gene TRBV11-3; D unresolved. The CDR3 has 16 amino acids. Per the germline V gene, CDR1 is SGHNT and CDR2 is YENEEA. The ends were cut back, 0 bases at V and 1 base at J, with 12 bases in the middle. The CDR3 DNA follows: TGTGCCAGCAGCTTAGAACACATCGAGGGGAACACTGAAGCTTTCTTT. The encoded protein is CASSLEHIEGNTEAFF.

The chain links TRBV5-1 to TRBJ1-1; 9 bases line up with TRBD1. Germline-derived CDR1 and CDR2 are SGHRS and YFSETQ. With V trimmed by 0 bases and J by 5 bases, 5 bases remained unmatched. The CDR3 extends over 15 amino acids. Here the CDR3 DNA reads TGCGCCAGCAGCTTGGGGGACAGGGTGGTAACTGAAGCTTTCTTT. Residues: CASSLGDRVVTEAFF.

The V call is TRBV6-2 or TRBV6-3, the J call TRBJ1-1, with D perhaps matching TRBD1 (5 bases). The CDR3 is 12 amino acids. The V and J ends lost 5 bases and 10 bases respectively, with 14 bases between them. Germline V gene sequence: CDR1 MNHEY, CDR2 SVGEGT. CDR3 protein: CASSGAGYPAFF. The CDR3 DNA sequence: TGTGCCAGCAGTGGGGCAGGGTATCCAGCTTTCTTT.